The sequence of this TCR beta chain was determined in a study of cytomegalovirus exposure and HLA in healthy donors. Overall study findings and caveats: Roughly 170 TCR beta chains were listed as cytomegalovirus-associated. Presence/absence comparisons presumed near-even sequencing depth among donors. For most subjects, TCR beta sequences were reported to predict HLA-A and HLA-B alleles with accuracy. Trimming of TCR beta V- and J-genes showed a link, identified in a later analysis, to a missense DCLRE1C variant.

The CDR3 loop spans 12 amino acids. V was pared by 2 bases and J by 7 bases, with 12 bases between. CDR1 and CDR2 (germline): GTSNPN, SVGIG (reference sequence). A multiplex PCR was run with 60 Vbeta primers and 13 Jbeta primers. TCRdb's table, derived via immunoSEQ multiplex PCR, lists solely in-frame clones and lacks some. The listing contains about 42,000 clones. As to this clone: Its matching antigen is unknown.

Sequencing was carried out using PBMCs. V is TRBV30 and J is TRBJ2-7, with D possibly matching TRBD2 (5 bases). This TCR was sampled from a man younger than 45 in good health and CMV-seronegative. The CDR3 DNA follows: TGTGCCTGGAGTAAGGGAGCCCTGGAGCAGTACTTC. It encodes CAWSKGALEQYF.